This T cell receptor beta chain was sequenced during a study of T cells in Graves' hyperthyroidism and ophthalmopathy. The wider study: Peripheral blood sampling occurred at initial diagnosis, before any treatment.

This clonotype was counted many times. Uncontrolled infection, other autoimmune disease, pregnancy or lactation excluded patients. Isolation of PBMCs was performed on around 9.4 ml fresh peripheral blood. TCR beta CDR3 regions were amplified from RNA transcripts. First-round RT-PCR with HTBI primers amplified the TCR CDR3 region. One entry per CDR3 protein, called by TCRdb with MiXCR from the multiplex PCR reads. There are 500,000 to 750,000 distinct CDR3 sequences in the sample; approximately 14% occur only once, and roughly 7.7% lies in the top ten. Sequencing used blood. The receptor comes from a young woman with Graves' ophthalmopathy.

CDR3 in amino acids: CSASTGPDGYTF. In DNA, the CDR3 is TGCAGTGCTAGTACAGGGCCGGATGGCTACACCTTC. This chain uses TRBV20-1 with TRBJ1-2; maybe TRBD1 (6 bases). The germline CDR1 and CDR2 sequences are DFQATT and SNEGSKA (reference sequence). CDR3 length: 12 residues. The ends were cut back, 3 bases at V and 6 bases at J, with 11 bases in the middle.